Each of the 24 T cell receptor beta chains below was sequenced from the same sample in a study of OX40 agonist ivuxolimab in advanced cancers. Sequencing used immunoSEQ multiplex PCR; TCRdb keeps in-frame clones, though not all of them. The data show 90,000 or so clones, with around 91% seen just once and over 0.8% held by the top ten. The source was CD4+ or CD8+ T cells sorted from blood, collected in a trial of the OX40 agonist ivuxolimab. Source of these receptors: an adult with an advanced solid tumor such as melanoma, head and neck, liver or kidney cancer.

The chain joins TRBV7-9 to TRBJ2-3, with D perhaps matching TRBD1 (5 bases). There are 14 residues in the CDR3. Germline-derived CDR1 and CDR2 are SEHNR and FQNEAQ (reference sequence). V was clipped by 3 bases and J by 4 bases, with 11 bases between them. The CDR3 is CASSFLQGADTQYF. The CDR3 DNA reads TGTGCCAGCAGCTTCCTGCAGGGCGCAGATACGCAGTATTTT.

The rearrangement links TRBV7-9 to TRBJ2-7; 9 bases agree with TRBD1. This CDR3 has 16 residues. Germline V lookup: CDR1 SEHNR, CDR2 FQNEAQ (reference sequence). The ends lost 1 base at V and 4 bases at J; junction bases unmatched: 8. The DNA of the CDR3 is TGTGCCAGCAGCTTAGTTCCGGGACAGGGTAATTACGAGCAGTACTTC. Amino acids: CASSLVPGQGNYEQYF.

The V and J genes are TRBV9 and TRBJ2-3; D might be TRBD2 (5 bases). The CDR3 is 13 amino acids. Germline CDR1 is SGDLS and CDR2 is YYNGEE. Trimming pared 0 bases from V and 4 bases from J, leaving 6 bases between. CDR3 residues: CASSVGGADTQYF. The CDR3, as DNA: TGTGCCAGCAGCGTAGGGGGAGCAGATACGCAGTATTTT. The full variable domain, rest sourced from reference TRBV9 and TRBJ2-3, is DSGVTQTPKHLITATGQRVTLRCSPRSGDLSVYWYQQSLDQGLQFLIQYYNGEERAKGNILERFSAQQFPDLHSELNLSSLELGDSALYFCASSVGGADTQYFGPGTRLTVL.

For the CDR3, the DNA is TGTGCCAGCAGTCCGCACCGATCAGGGGGCTTGGGGGAAAAACTGTTTTTT. Translating gives CASSPHRSGGLGEKLFF. The V gene is TRBV28, the J gene TRBJ1-4, with 8 bases identical to TRBD1. The V gene's germline CDR1 is MDHEN and CDR2 SYDVKM. The CDR3 covers 17 residues. J gave up 8 bases and V 5 bases, and 16 bases lay outside the gene matches. Full variable domain (rest looked up from reference TRBV28 and TRBJ1-4): DVKVTQSSRYLVKRTGEKVFLECVQDMDHENMFWYRQDPGLGLRLIYFSYDVKMKEKGDIPEGYSVSREKKERFSLILESASTNQTSMYLCASSPHRSGGLGEKLFFGSGTQLSVL.

J is TRBJ2-7 and V is TRBV30; tentatively, D is TRBD1 (5 bases). The CDR3 is 11 residues long. V was pared by 2 bases and J by 11 bases, with 13 bases between. Per the germline V gene, CDR1 is GTSNPN and CDR2 is SVGIG (reference sequence). The chain's CDR3 is CAWSRQGIEYF. DNA for the CDR3: TGTGCCTGGAGTAGGCAGGGTATCGAGTACTTC.

The chain recombines TRBV19 with TRBJ1-5, with 8 bases matching TRBD1. CDR1 is LNHDA, CDR2 SQIVND, per germline (reference sequence). Unmatched junction bases numbered 2, after V lost 2 bases and J lost 5 bases. The CDR3 runs to 14 residues. The CDR3 nucleotides read TGTGCCAGTAGTATACAGGGGGCGGATCAGCCCCAGCATTTT. Translating gives CASSIQGADQPQHF.

V gene TRBV9 combines with J gene TRBJ2-7; D unclear. The V and J ends lost 3 bases and 4 bases respectively, with 14 bases between them. The germline gives CDR1 SGDLS, CDR2 YYNGEE. This CDR3 spans 14 amino acids. The CDR3 coding sequence is TGTGCCAGCAGCGAGTCCCGGGTCCCTTACGAGCAGTACTTC. This codes for CASSESRVPYEQYF.

This clone was detected only once. The CDR3 reads CAWDRDRGQTQHF. The CDR3 DNA reads as TGTGCCTGGGACCGGGACAGGGGACAAACCCAGCATTTT. The chain carries TRBV30 and TRBJ1-5; 10 bases match TRBD1. Germline assignment: CDR1 GTSNPN and CDR2 SVGIG (reference sequence). V trimming: 5 bases; J trimming: 11 bases; junction bases outside the gene matches: 9. CDR3 length: 13 amino acids. The whole variable domain, remainder taken from reference TRBV30 and TRBJ1-5, is SQTIHQWPATLVQPVGSPLSLECTVEGTSNPNLYWYRQAAGRGLQLLFYSVGIGQISSEVPQNLSASRPQDRQFILSSKKLLLSDSGFYLCAWDRDRGQTQHFGDGTRLSIL.

The gene calls are TRBV29-1 and TRBJ2-7, with 9 bases matching TRBD1. The CDR3 spans 14 residues. Trimming took 5 bases from V and 6 from J; bases not matched to a gene: 11. Germline CDR1 SQVTM, CDR2 ANQGSEA. The CDR3 bases are TGCAGCGTTACCCTGGGACAGGGCTTTACCGAGCAGTACTTC. Amino acid sequence: CSVTLGQGFTEQYF.

The chain has TRBV6-5 and TRBJ1-1, with unresolved D. Germline values: CDR1 MNHEY, CDR2 SVGAGI. The CDR3 sequence is 13 residues long. The V end lost 6 bases, the J end lost 5 bases, and 13 bases lay between the germline ends. The CDR3 sequence: CASRPFIRTEAFF. The CDR3 DNA follows: TGTGCCAGCAGACCCTTTATCCGGACTGAAGCTTTCTTT.

This chain joins TRBV2 and TRBJ2-3; 8 bases align to TRBD2. J gave up 3 bases and V 6 bases, and 11 bases lay outside the gene matches. CDR3 length: 16 residues. The V gene's germline CDR1 is SNHLY and CDR2 FYNNEI. The CDR3 DNA reads TGTGCCAGCAGGGATATAAGCGGGAGTTTAACAGATACGCAGTATTTT. Protein sequence: CASRDISGSLTDTQYF.

The rearrangement joins TRBV30 to TRBJ2-1; TRBD2 might be the D (6 bases). The CDR3 contains 14 residues. V shed 4 bases and J shed 7 bases, with 17 bases lying between them. The V gene's germline CDR1 is GTSNPN and CDR2 SVGIG (reference sequence). This CDR3 reads CAWTREAPLNEQFF. CDR3 bases: TGTGCCTGGACTAGGGAGGCTCCGTTAAATGAGCAGTTCTTC. Drawing the rest from reference TRBV30 and TRBJ2-1, the complete variable domain is SQTIHQWPATLVQPVGSPLSLECTVEGTSNPNLYWYRQAAGRGLQLLFYSVGIGQISSEVPQNLSASRPQDRQFILSSKKLLLSDSGFYLCAWTREAPLNEQFFGPGTRLTVL.

The chain carries TRBV6-1 and TRBJ1-2; the D gene is possibly TRBD1 (6 bases). Trimming stripped 3 bases from V and 12 bases from J, with 20 bases between. The CDR3 covers 14 residues. Per germline, CDR1 MNHNS and CDR2 SASEGT. The CDR3 nucleotides are TGTGCCAGCAGTGAGAGGGGGGCGATAAGTTGGCACACCTTC. Translating it yields CASSERGAISWHTF.

The rearrangement links TRBV11-1 to TRBJ1-1; D call uncertain. The germline CDR1 and CDR2 sequences are SGHAT and FQDESV (reference sequence). V lost 5 bases, J lost 3 bases, and 16 bases lay in between. The CDR3 extends over 15 amino acids. The CDR3 spells CASSLGDLRDTEAFF. The CDR3 DNA follows: TGTGCCAGCAGCCTAGGCGACCTCCGAGACACTGAAGCTTTCTTT. Drawing the rest from reference TRBV11-1 and TRBJ1-1, the complete variable domain is EAEVAQSPRYKITEKSQAVAFWCDPISGHATLYWYRQILGQGPELLVQFQDESVVDDSQLPKDRFSAERLKGVDSTLKIQPAELGDSAMYLCASSLGDLRDTEAFFGQGTRLTVV.

The chain couples TRBV2 to TRBJ1-2; D not resolved. This CDR3 is built from 15 residues. The germline V and J ends were trimmed by 1 base and 8 bases, with 17 bases remaining between them. CDR1 is SNHLY, CDR2 FYNNEI, per germline. The CDR3: CASSEEGGLLKGYTF. In DNA, the CDR3 is TGTGCCAGCAGTGAAGAGGGAGGCCTTTTGAAAGGCTACACCTTC.

This clone occurred once. J is TRBJ2-7 and V is TRBV7-8; no definite D call. Per germline, CDR1 SGHVS and CDR2 FQNEAQ. The CDR3 has 13 residues. Trimming removed 3 bases from V and 7 bases from J, with 13 bases in between. CDR3 region: CASSLGSYGEQYF. CDR3 sequence (DNA): TGTGCCAGCAGCTTGGGCTCCTATGGGGAGCAGTACTTC.

The chain employs TRBV9 and TRBJ2-3, with D possibly being TRBD1 (5 bases). V was cut by 1 base and J by 2 bases, with 11 bases left in between. This CDR3 is built from 15 residues. Germline V gene sequence: CDR1 SGDLS, CDR2 YYNGEE. The CDR3 sequence is CASSVRMTDTDTQYF. In DNA form, the CDR3 reads TGTGCCAGCAGCGTAAGGATGACAGACACAGATACGCAGTATTTT.

The rearrangement links TRBV7-2 to TRBJ2-5; D ambiguous. CDR3 size: 11 residues. In germline, CDR1 is SGHTA, CDR2 FQGNSA. Trimming removed 5 bases from V and 7 bases from J, with 8 bases in between. This chain's CDR3 is CASSIEATQYF. The CDR3 region has the DNA TGTGCCAGCAGCATAGAAGCGACCCAGTACTTC.

The V gene is TRBV13, the J gene TRBJ2-5; 7 nucleotides line up with TRBD1. The CDR3 is made up of 14 amino acids. V lost 5 bases, J lost 4 bases, and 7 bases stayed unmatched. Germline CDR1 PRHDT, CDR2 FYEKMQ (reference sequence). This CDR3 is CASSGTRGPETQYF. The DNA for the CDR3 is TGTGCCAGCAGCGGAACAAGGGGGCCAGAGACCCAGTACTTC. Supplemented by reference TRBV13 and TRBJ2-5, the full variable domain reads AAGVIQSPRHLIKEKRETATLKCYPIPRHDTVYWYQQGPGQDPQFLISFYEKMQSDKGSIPDRFSAQQFSDYHSELNMSSLELGDSALYFCASSGTRGPETQYFGPGTRLLVL.

The V and J genes are TRBV6-8 and TRBJ2-3; the D is unclear. Germline V gives CDR1 MNHGY, CDR2 SAAAGT. V was clipped by 0 bases and J by 4 bases, with 8 bases between them. CDR3 length: 14 residues. The CDR3 here is CASSYSRSSDTQYF. As DNA, the CDR3 is TGTGCCAGCAGTTACTCGCGCAGCTCAGATACGCAGTATTTT.

The V call is TRBV28, the J call TRBJ1-1; the D is unclear. Germline CDR1 MDHEN, CDR2 SYDVKM. With 2 bases removed from V and 4 bases from J, the gap between germline ends came to 38 bases. This CDR3 comprises 23 residues. CDR3 sequence (DNA): TGTGCCAGCAGTTTAAACGAATCCCCGGGGTTTCCAAACCCAGCCCTCCAAGGCACTGAAGCTTTCTTT. Protein sequence: CASSLNESPGFPNPALQGTEAFF.

The rearrangement links TRBV9 to TRBJ1-1; TRBD1 is a possible D gene (5 bases). The CDR3 covers 16 residues. The V gene's germline CDR1 is SGDLS and CDR2 YYNGEE. V lost 0 bases and J lost 1, with 13 bases in between. CDR3 amino acids: CASSVGAVGANTEAFF. Written as DNA, the CDR3 is TGTGCCAGCAGCGTAGGTGCGGTAGGGGCGAACACTGAAGCTTTCTTT.

This chain connects TRBV11-1 to TRBJ1-1; D not certain. Trimming cost V 5 bases and J 1 base, with 20 bases left between them. CDR3 length: 17 residues. CDR1 is SGHAT and CDR2 is FQDESV in the germline V gene (reference sequence). The CDR3 protein is CASSVPREVVGNTEAFF. Here the CDR3 DNA reads TGTGCCAGCAGCGTACCTCGGGAGGTTGTCGGGAACACTGAAGCTTTCTTT.

The chain couples TRBV5-4 to TRBJ2-2; D ambiguous. The CDR3 loop spans 15 amino acids. V was shortened by 2 bases and J by 0 bases, with 8 bases between the two germline ends. The germline V gene encodes CDR1 SGHNT and CDR2 YYREEE (reference sequence). For the CDR3, the DNA is TGTGCCAGCAGCTTTTCCCGTCCGAACACCGGGGAGCTGTTTTTT. Amino acid sequence: CASSFSRPNTGELFF.